This TCR beta chain was identified in a study of Ad26.COV2.S vaccination and SARS-CoV-2 variants. TCRdb keeps only in-frame clones here, not all; method: immunoSEQ multiplex PCR. The table shows some 250,000 clones, with 85% to 90% occurring only once. V dropped 2 bases and J dropped 6 bases, with 17 bases sitting between them. CDR1 is KGHSH and CDR2 is LQKENI in the germline V gene. This CDR3 contains 15 residues. Treatment specified: about 20 received Ad26.COV2.S at low or high dose, single or two shots; roughly 5 received placebo; per-sample allocation not given. At day 63 after the first vaccine or placebo injection, samples were drawn.

The clonotype originates from a person between 18 and 59 years old who received the Ad26.COV2.S COVID-19 vaccine or a placebo. The material sequenced was peripheral blood, taken in a trial of Ad26.COV2.S vaccine versus placebo. The chain has TRBV18 and TRBJ2-7; D gene uncertain. The DNA of the CDR3 is TGTGCCAGCTCACCAATCTCGGGCCTGACCCCCGAGCAGTACTTC. It yields the protein CASSPISGLTPEQYF.